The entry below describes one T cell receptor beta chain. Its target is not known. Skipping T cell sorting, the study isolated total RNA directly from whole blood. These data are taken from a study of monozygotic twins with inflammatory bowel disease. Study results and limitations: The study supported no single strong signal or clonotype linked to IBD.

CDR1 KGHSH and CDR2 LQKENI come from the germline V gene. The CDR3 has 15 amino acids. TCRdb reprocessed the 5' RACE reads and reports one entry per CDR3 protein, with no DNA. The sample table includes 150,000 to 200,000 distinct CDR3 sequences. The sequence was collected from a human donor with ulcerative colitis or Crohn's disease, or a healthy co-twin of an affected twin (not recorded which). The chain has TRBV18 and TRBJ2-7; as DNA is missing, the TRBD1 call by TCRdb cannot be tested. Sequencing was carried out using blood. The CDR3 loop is CASSPRSTGDYEQYF.